By its share, the clone carrying this T cell receptor beta chain is medium-sized. Every patient underwent thyroid surgery untreated. Germline V lookup: CDR1 MNHNS, CDR2 SASEGT. The CDR3 length is 13 residues. Trimming removed 7 bases at V and 2 bases at J, with 12 bases between. The record originates from a study of metastatic and nonmetastatic thyroid tumors. From the PCR reads, TCRdb re-called clones with MiXCR. This table has tens of thousands of clones, around 28% appearing once. The sequenced sample was blood. The V gene is TRBV6-1, the J gene TRBJ2-7; a possible D gene is TRBD2 (5 bases). The sequence derives from a male donor with papillary thyroid cancer or a benign thyroid nodule (not recorded which). Some clones in this sample may be carry-over from other donors' samples. CDR3 region: CASILGPTYEQYF. The CDR3 DNA follows: TGTGCCAGCATACTAGGACCTACCTACGAGCAGTACTTC.